The entry below describes one T cell receptor beta chain. The data are from a study of blood T cell repertoires in COVID-19. Study as a whole: PBMCs, B-cell-depleted T cells, or T cells were the source of the cDNA or gDNA that made up the material.

Enrolment of Seattle patients took place during active infection, and they were followed longitudinally. Germline assignment: CDR1 MNHEY and CDR2 SVGEGT. CDR3 length: 15 residues. The V and J ends lost 5 bases and 5 bases, in that order; junction bases with no gene match: 8. In the original processing: Cell counts per sample came from amplifying reference gene primers. Sequenced by immunoSEQ multiplex PCR; TCRdb stores in-frame clones only, minus some. V and J calls and clone size are copied from that table; D and trimming were computed from the DNA. The data hold about 150,000 clones, with about 85% observed a single time.

The V and J genes are TRBV6-2 or TRBV6-3 and TRBJ2-1, with 8 nucleotides matching TRBD1. Sequences were obtained from peripheral blood. This TCR derives from a man between 60 and 75 years old with COVID-19, enrolled during active disease. The CDR3 region has the DNA TGTGCCAGCAGTGACCGGGACAGGTCTAACAATGAGCAGTTCTTC. Protein product: CASSDRDRSNNEQFF.